Listed below are T cell receptor beta chains from one sample, sequenced in a study of shared T cell receptors in the human thymus. Profiled with immunoSEQ multiplex PCR; TCRdb holds only in-frame clones, not every one. The table has about 730,000 clones, roughly 85% seen once. The same specimen was also included in a second study, on human thymus T cells.

Sequencing was carried out using thymocytes. The receptors come from a girl under three years old with a congenital heart defect. The CDR3 runs from the conserved cysteine through the conserved F or W.

len,j_gene,v_gene,CDR3aa
15,TRBJ2-1,TRBV4-3,CASSQDRDSGNEQFF
14,TRBJ1-2,TRBV5-4,CASSLQGDVGGYTF
17,TRBJ1-1,TRBV28,CASSEQTGDIVNTEAFF
15,TRBJ2-7,TRBV27,CASSGGTVGLHEQYF
16,TRBJ2-3,TRBV7-3,CASSPRQGGLPDTQYF
18,TRBJ2-2,TRBV2,CASWPGGLYSPNTGELFF
15,TRBJ2-1,TRBV18,CASSSGTGSYNEQFF
12,TRBJ1-5,TRBV6-5,CASSSEGQPQHF
15,TRBJ1-2,TRBV11-2,CASSPEDRENYGYTF
15,TRBJ2-7,TRBV14,CASSQVLGQVYEQYF
18,TRBJ1-5,TRBV6-1,CASSDQGGRPNSNQPQHF
15,TRBJ1-5,TRBV19,CATYRRGAPRQPQHF
16,TRBJ1-4,TRBV10-3,CAISEGTGAIGEKLFF
17,TRBJ1-1,TRBV27,CASHSRGRPGKNTEAFF
14,TRBJ2-3,TRBV27,CASSLIGVDGTQYF
15,TRBJ2-5,TRBV6-1,CASSPWTGDQETQYF
11,TRBJ1-3,TRBV7-9,CASSNRDRIYF
16,TRBJ2-1,TRBV7-9,CASSLATGARYNEQFF
16,TRBJ2-3,TRBV5-1,CASSKGLAERTDTQYF
16,TRBJ2-6,TRBV27,CASSQPQASGANVLTF
14,TRBJ1-1,TRBV7-9,CASSRQGDGTEAFF
16,TRBJ1-2,TRBV4-1,CASSPQGTGFNYGYTF
16,TRBJ2-7,TRBV27,CASSLFLGQGGREQYF
18,TRBJ1-4,TRBV28,CASTYGGTGCYMRRKLFF
16,TRBJ2-3,TRBV5-6,CASSLEPLGATDTQYF
13,TRBJ1-5,TRBV5-1,CASREASNQPQHF
14,TRBJ2-3,TRBV18,CASSPRDFPDTQYF
16,TRBJ2-5,TRBV5-6,CASRGPGLAGEETQYF
18,TRBJ2-1,TRBV7-3,CASSSHHLAGYSYNEQFF
14,TRBJ1-1,TRBV12-5,CASGPRDRGDEAFF
16,TRBJ2-7,TRBV4-1,CASSRTRTGDLYEQYF